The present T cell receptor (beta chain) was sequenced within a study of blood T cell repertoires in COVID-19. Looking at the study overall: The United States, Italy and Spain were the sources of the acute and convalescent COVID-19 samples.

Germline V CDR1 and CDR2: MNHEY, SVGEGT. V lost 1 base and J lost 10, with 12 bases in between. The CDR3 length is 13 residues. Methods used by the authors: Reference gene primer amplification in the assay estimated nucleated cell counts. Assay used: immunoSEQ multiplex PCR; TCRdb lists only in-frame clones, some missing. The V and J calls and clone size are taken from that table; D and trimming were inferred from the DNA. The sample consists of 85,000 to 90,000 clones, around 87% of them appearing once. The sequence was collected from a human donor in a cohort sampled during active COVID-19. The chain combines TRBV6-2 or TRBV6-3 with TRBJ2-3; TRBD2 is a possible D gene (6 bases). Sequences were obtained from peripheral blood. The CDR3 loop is CASSYLGLNSQYF. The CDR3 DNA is TGTGCCAGCAGTTACTTAGGACTAAATTCGCAGTATTTT.